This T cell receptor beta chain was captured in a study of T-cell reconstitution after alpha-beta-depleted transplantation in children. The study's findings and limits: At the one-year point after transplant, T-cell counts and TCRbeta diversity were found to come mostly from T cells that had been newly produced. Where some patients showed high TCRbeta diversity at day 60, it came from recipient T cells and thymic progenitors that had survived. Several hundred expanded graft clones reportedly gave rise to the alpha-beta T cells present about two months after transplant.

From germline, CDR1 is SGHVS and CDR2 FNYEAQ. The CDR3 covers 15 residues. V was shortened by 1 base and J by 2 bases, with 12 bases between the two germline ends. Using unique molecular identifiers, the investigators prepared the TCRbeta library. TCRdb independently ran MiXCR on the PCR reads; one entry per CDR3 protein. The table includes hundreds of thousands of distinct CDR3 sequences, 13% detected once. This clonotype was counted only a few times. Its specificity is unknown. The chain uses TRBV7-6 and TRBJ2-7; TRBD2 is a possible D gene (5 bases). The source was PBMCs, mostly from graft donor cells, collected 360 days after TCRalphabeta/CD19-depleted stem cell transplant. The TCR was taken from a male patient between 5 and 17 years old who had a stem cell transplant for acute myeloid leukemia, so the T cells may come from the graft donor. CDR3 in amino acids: CASSLGVAPTYEQYF. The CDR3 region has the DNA TGTGCCAGCAGCTTAGGAGTAGCGCCAACCTACGAGCAGTACTTC. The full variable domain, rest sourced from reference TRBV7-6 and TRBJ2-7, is GAGVSQSPRYKVTKRGQDVALRCDPISGHVSLYWYRQALGQGPEFLTYFNYEAQQDKSGLPNDRFSAERPEGSISTLTIQRTEQRDSAMYRCASSLGVAPTYEQYFGPGTRLTVT.